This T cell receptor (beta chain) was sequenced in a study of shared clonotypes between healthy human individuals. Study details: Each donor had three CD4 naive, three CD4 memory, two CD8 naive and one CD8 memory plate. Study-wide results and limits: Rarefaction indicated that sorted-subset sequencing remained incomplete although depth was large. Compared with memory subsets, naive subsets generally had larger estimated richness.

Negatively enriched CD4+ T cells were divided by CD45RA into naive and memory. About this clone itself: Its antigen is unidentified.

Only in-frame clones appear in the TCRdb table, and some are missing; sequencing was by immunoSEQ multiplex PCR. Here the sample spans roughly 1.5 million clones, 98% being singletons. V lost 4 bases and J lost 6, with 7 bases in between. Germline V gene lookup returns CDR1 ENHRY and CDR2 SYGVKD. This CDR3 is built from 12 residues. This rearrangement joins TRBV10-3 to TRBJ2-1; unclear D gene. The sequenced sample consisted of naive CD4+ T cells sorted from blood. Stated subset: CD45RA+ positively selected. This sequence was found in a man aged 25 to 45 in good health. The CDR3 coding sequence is TGTGCCATCAGTGTTCTAGTCAATGAGCAGTTCTTC. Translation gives CAISVLVNEQFF.